The 9 T cell receptor beta chains given below trace back to one sample, sequenced in a study of cytomegalovirus exposure and HLA in healthy donors (TCRdb year 2017). The library came from the immunoSEQ multiplex PCR assay. For the multiplex PCR, a mixture combining 60 forward primers for TCR Vbeta segments and 13 reverse primers for TCR Jbeta segments was used. TCRdb took this table from immuneACCESS and kept in-frame rearrangements with V and J called. Such tables lack part of the clones; where checked against another copy, unresolved V genes explain under half of the gap, and the rest is unexplained. The sample has around 140,000 clones on record, about three quarters of them singletons. 4.2% of the sample is in the top ten clones. Sequencing was performed on PBMCs. The receptors here all came from a man aged 45-65 years in good health and CMV-seropositive.

The genes are TRBV2 and TRBJ1-2, with D possibly TRBD1 on 6 matching bases. Trimming stripped 9 bases from V and 1 base from J, with 12 bases between. Germline V gives CDR1 SNHLY, CDR2 FYNNEI. The CDR3 spans 13 residues. CDR3 DNA sequence: TGTGCCAGTGACAGGACTTTTAACTATGGCTACACCTTC. Translated: CASDRTFNYGYTF.

The chain has TRBV19 and TRBJ2-5; the D gene is possibly TRBD2 (7 bases). The J call is uncertain, as TRBJ2-7 better fits the DNA end. CDR1 is LNHDA, CDR2 SQIVND, per germline (reference sequence). The length of the CDR3 is 14 residues. The CDR3 nucleotides are TGTGCCAGTAGCACAAGGGGGGGAAGGGACGAGCAGTACTTC. Encoded protein: CASSTRGGRDEQYF.

V is TRBV28 and J is TRBJ1-5; 9 bases align to TRBD1. Germline assignment: CDR1 MDHEN and CDR2 SYDVKM. The CDR3 is 15 residues long. V shed 4 bases, J shed 4 bases, and the junction held 5 bases outside the gene matches. The CDR3 sequence is CASSSQGQGNQPQHF. The CDR3, as DNA: TGTGCCAGCAGTTCCCAGGGACAGGGAAATCAGCCCCAGCATTTT.

This clone has a handful of counts. The J gene is TRBJ2-7, the V gene TRBV2, with D possibly being TRBD2 (5 bases). This CDR3 is built from 14 residues. Germline V lookup: CDR1 SNHLY, CDR2 FYNNEI. The V end was cut by 3 bases, the J end by 6 bases, with 15 bases between. This chain's CDR3 is CASSEVRVGGEQYF. CDR3 coding DNA: TGTGCCAGCAGTGAGGTGAGGGTGGGCGGCGAGCAGTACTTC.

The CDR3 nucleotides are TGTGCCAGCAGACCCGACTGGAGAACGTCAGATACGCAGTATTTT. It codes for CASRPDWRTSDTQYF. The rearrangement links TRBV27 to TRBJ2-3; D is unclear. From germline, CDR1 is MNHEY and CDR2 SMNVEV (reference sequence). Trimming shortened V by 6 bases and J by 4 bases, and 17 bases separated the two germline ends. The CDR3 has 15 residues.

This chain uses TRBV7-2 with TRBJ2-7; 10 bases are shared with TRBD2. The germline V gene encodes CDR1 SGHTA and CDR2 FQGNSA. V trimming: 5 bases; J trimming: 6 bases; junction bases outside the gene matches: 16. The CDR3 has 17 residues. The CDR3 sequence is CASSRPTSGALRGEQYF. CDR3 coding DNA: TGTGCCAGCAGCCGTCCCACTAGCGGGGCCCTAAGGGGCGAGCAGTACTTC.

The V gene is TRBV7-3, the J gene TRBJ1-1, with D possibly being TRBD1 (6 bases). V gave up 2 bases and J gave up 2 bases, with 12 bases separating them. The germline CDR1 and CDR2 sequences are SGHTA and FQGTGA. This CDR3 region has 15 residues. The CDR3 region is CASSLGSGTNTEAFF. The DNA of the CDR3 is TGTGCCAGCAGCTTAGGGTCCGGGACAAACACTGAAGCTTTCTTT.

This chain connects TRBV28 to TRBJ2-5; no clear D gene. V shed 1 base and J shed 4 bases, with 10 bases lying between them. The CDR3 runs 14 residues. Germline loops: CDR1 MDHEN, CDR2 SYDVKM. This CDR3 reads CASSLSAAPETQYF. The CDR3 DNA reads as TGTGCCAGCAGTTTATCGGCGGCCCCAGAGACCCAGTACTTC.

V gene TRBV5-1 combines with J gene TRBJ2-1; possible D gene TRBD1, 5 bases. The CDR3 runs to 15 residues. Trimming stripped 0 bases from V and 1 base from J, with 8 bases between. Germline CDR1 SGHRS, CDR2 YFSETQ. Written as DNA, the CDR3 is TGCGCCAGCAGCTTGGGGGGCGTATCCTACAATGAGCAGTTCTTC. Its protein product is CASSLGGVSYNEQFF.